The 28 T cell receptor beta chains presented below share a single source sample, sequenced in a study of cytomegalovirus exposure and HLA in healthy donors. Only in-frame clones appear in the TCRdb table, and some are missing; sequencing was by immunoSEQ multiplex PCR. This sample has 80,000 to 95,000 clones, with about 95% found just once. The sample was PBMCs. Receptors originate from a woman between 18 and 30 years old in good health and CMV-seronegative.

V and J are TRBV20-1 and TRBJ2-7; D gene ambiguous. The CDR3 has 9 residues. The V gene lost 3 bases and the J gene lost 7 bases, with 4 bases spanning the gap. Germline values: CDR1 DFQATT, CDR2 SNEGSKA (reference sequence). The CDR3 spells CSARREQYF. CDR3 bases: TGCAGTGCTAGGAGGGAGCAGTACTTC.

V and J are TRBV7-6 and TRBJ2-2, with 10 bases lining up with TRBD2. Per the germline V gene, CDR1 is SGHVS and CDR2 is FNYEAQ. Trimming took 8 bases from V and 3 from J; bases not matched to a gene: 6. This CDR3 comprises 15 residues. The CDR3 reads CASRRTSGDTGELFF. The CDR3, as DNA: TGTGCCAGCCGGAGGACTAGCGGAGACACCGGGGAGCTGTTTTTT.

V and J are TRBV5-1 and TRBJ2-2; 9 bases are shared with TRBD1. J gave up 7 bases and V 3 bases, and 10 bases lay outside the gene matches. The CDR3 runs to 16 residues. Looked up from germline, CDR1 is SGHRS and CDR2 is YFSETQ. CDR3 protein: CASSSGTGFDIGELFF. The CDR3, as DNA: TGCGCCAGCAGCTCCGGGACAGGGTTCGACATCGGGGAGCTGTTTTTT.

V and J are TRBV13 and TRBJ2-1, with D possibly TRBD2 on 6 matching bases. The germline V gene has CDR1 PRHDT and CDR2 FYEKMQ (reference sequence). This CDR3 has 15 amino acids. The V and J ends lost 5 bases and 4 bases respectively, with 15 bases between them. The CDR3 region is CASSRYSGLYNEQFF. The CDR3 DNA reads TGTGCCAGCAGCCGATATAGCGGACTTTACAATGAGCAGTTCTTC.

The chain joins TRBV7-2 to TRBJ2-1, with D perhaps TRBD1 (6 bases). Germline lookup yields CDR1 SGHTA and CDR2 FQGNSA. The CDR3 extends over 14 amino acids. V lost 1 base, J lost 5 bases, and 9 bases lay in between. Written as DNA, the CDR3 is TGTGCCAGCAGCTTAGGACAGGCGGACAATGAGCAGTTCTTC. Protein: CASSLGQADNEQFF.

The chain is built from TRBV30 and TRBJ1-4, with D unresolved. Germline loops: CDR1 GTSNPN, CDR2 SVGIG (reference sequence). The CDR3 totals 12 residues. V dropped 0 bases and J dropped 8 bases, with 7 bases sitting between them. CDR3: CAWSVGEEKLFF. Here the CDR3 DNA reads TGTGCCTGGAGTGTCGGGGAGGAAAAACTGTTTTTT.

The chain couples TRBV19 to TRBJ2-7; no firm D call. Germline V gene lookup returns CDR1 LNHDA and CDR2 SQIVND (reference sequence). The CDR3 consists of 11 residues. V dropped 8 bases and J dropped 4 bases, with 9 bases sitting between them. The CDR3 DNA sequence: TGTGCCAGTGACATGGAATACGAGCAGTACTTC. Protein: CASDMEYEQYF.

The rearrangement joins TRBV4-2 to TRBJ2-3; 7 bases align to TRBD1. Germline V gives CDR1 LGHNA, CDR2 YNFKEQ. Trimming at V came to 3 bases and at J to 6 bases, leaving 9 bases not matched to a gene. CDR3 length: 15 amino acids. The CDR3 bases are TGTGCCAGCAGCCAGGGGGACAGCCCGTCCGATACGCAGTATTTT. Encoded protein: CASSQGDSPSDTQYF.

This chain joins TRBV7-2 and TRBJ1-1; 7 nucleotides agree with TRBD1. CDR1 and CDR2 from the germline V gene are SGHTA and FQGNSA. V shed 4 bases, J shed 1 base, and the junction held 12 bases outside the gene matches. The CDR3 runs 17 residues. CDR3 coding DNA: TGTGCCAGCAGCTCAACCTCCGGGACAGCAAGGAACACTGAAGCTTTCTTT. The encoded protein is CASSSTSGTARNTEAFF.

The chain carries TRBV6-4 and TRBJ2-5, with D maybe TRBD1 (6 bases). The CDR3 totals 14 residues. V lost 2 bases and J 1 base, leaving 8 bases between the germline ends. Germline values: CDR1 MRHNA, CDR2 SNTAGT. CDR3 coding DNA: TGTGCCAGCAGTGACCGAGGGGGCCAAGAGACCCAGTACTTC. Translated: CASSDRGGQETQYF.

The chain joins TRBV6-5 to TRBJ1-1; the D gene is possibly TRBD1 (6 bases). The germline gives CDR1 MNHEY, CDR2 SVGAGI. The CDR3 is 15 amino acids. V dropped 0 bases and J dropped 5 bases, with 13 bases sitting between them. DNA for the CDR3: TGTGCCAGCAGTTACTCGAACAGGGTCGGGACTGAAGCTTTCTTT. This gives the protein CASSYSNRVGTEAFF.

The rearrangement uses TRBV20-1 and TRBJ2-7, with 7 bases lining up with TRBD1. The CDR3 contains 11 residues. CDR1 and CDR2 (germline): DFQATT, SNEGSKA (reference sequence). The V gene end was trimmed by 8 bases and the J gene end by 5 bases; junction bases not matched to a gene: 6. CDR3 DNA sequence: TGCAGTCGACAGGGCTGGGACGAGCAGTACTTC. This translates into CSRQGWDEQYF.

The chain is built from TRBV30 and TRBJ2-2; D may be TRBD1 (6 bases). CDR3 length: 15 residues. CDR1 and CDR2 from the germline V gene are GTSNPN and SVGIG (reference sequence). The germline V and J ends were trimmed by 4 bases and 4 bases, with 16 bases remaining between them. The CDR3 sequence is CAWTTKGEGTGELFF. Written as DNA, the CDR3 is TGTGCCTGGACCACGAAGGGGGAAGGCACCGGGGAGCTGTTTTTT.

This chain uses TRBV7-2 with TRBJ1-3; D perhaps matches TRBD1 (5 bases). Germline V gene lookup returns CDR1 SGHTA and CDR2 FQGNSA. Trimming removed 4 bases from V and 2 bases from J, with 12 bases in between. This CDR3 is 15 amino acids long. The CDR3 region has the DNA TGTGCCAGCAGCTGGGCAGGGTCGACTGGAAACACCATATATTTT. Translating it yields CASSWAGSTGNTIYF.

The chain combines TRBV15 with TRBJ1-2; the D gene is possibly TRBD1 (6 bases). V was pared by 2 bases and J by 4 bases, with 11 bases between. CDR1 is LNHNV and CDR2 is YYDKDF in the germline V gene (reference sequence). The CDR3 runs to 14 residues. The CDR3 DNA is TGTGCCACCAGCAGAAGGGGGAGTTTCTATGGCTACACCTTC. This gives the protein CATSRRGSFYGYTF.

The chain recombines TRBV28 with TRBJ2-7, with 10 bases fitting TRBD2. The J segment lost 5 bases and the V segment lost 8 bases, leaving 12 bases of the junction unmatched. Per the germline V gene, CDR1 is MDHEN and CDR2 is SYDVKM. The CDR3 is 15 residues long. As DNA, the CDR3 is TGTGCCAGCTTGACAACCGGGACTAGCGATAACGAGCAGTACTTC. Translated, it gives CASLTTGTSDNEQYF.

The count of this clone is one. The chain links TRBV5-6 to TRBJ1-5; D is undetermined. Trimming took 0 bases from V and 0 from J, leaving 7 bases between them. The CDR3 contains 15 residues. Germline V lookup: CDR1 SGHDT, CDR2 YYEEEE. The CDR3 sequence is CASSLGALSNQPQHF. The CDR3 DNA reads TGTGCCAGCAGCTTGGGGGCCCTTAGCAATCAGCCCCAGCATTTT.

This chain connects TRBV5-1 to TRBJ2-7; a possible D gene is TRBD2 (5 bases). Germline V gene lookup returns CDR1 SGHRS and CDR2 YFSETQ. V lost 1 base and J lost 2, with 19 bases in between. The CDR3 is 17 residues long. The CDR3 DNA reads as TGCGCCAGCAGCTTGTTCCCAATGAGCGAGGGCCCCTACGAGCAGTACTTC. This translates into CASSLFPMSEGPYEQYF.

The CDR3 loop reads CASSQLAGGTDTQYF. The CDR3 region has the DNA TGTGCCAGCAGCCAACTAGCGGGCGGTACAGATACGCAGTATTTT. The gene calls are TRBV11-2 and TRBJ2-3, with 9 bases lining up with TRBD2. The germline V gene encodes CDR1 SGHAT and CDR2 FQNNGV. The ends lost 5 bases at V and 3 bases at J; junction bases unmatched: 6. CDR3 length: 15 residues.

The chain couples TRBV6-5 to TRBJ2-1, with 7 bases aligning to TRBD2. With V trimmed by 0 bases and J by 9 bases, 8 bases remained unmatched. The CDR3 contains 15 residues. Germline V lookup: CDR1 MNHEY, CDR2 SVGAGI. The CDR3 reads CASSYSGGGKSEQFF. The CDR3 nucleotides read TGTGCCAGCAGTTACTCGGGCGGGGGAAAGAGTGAGCAGTTCTTC.

This chain connects TRBV11-2 to TRBJ2-7, with 7 bases aligning to TRBD2. CDR1 and CDR2 from the germline V gene are SGHAT and FQNNGV. This CDR3 is 14 amino acids long. With V trimmed by 3 bases and J by 8 bases, 10 bases remained unmatched. The CDR3, as DNA: TGTGCCAGCAGCTTTCTGCTAGCGGACGCTCAGCAGTACTTC. Its translation is CASSFLLADAQQYF.

V is TRBV5-6 and J is TRBJ1-2, with D maybe TRBD1 (6 bases). The CDR3 is 13 residues long. The ends were cut back, 0 bases at V and 8 bases at J, with 11 bases in the middle. Per germline, CDR1 SGHDT and CDR2 YYEEEE. The CDR3 region is CASSLVGAQGYTF. The CDR3, as DNA: TGTGCCAGCAGCTTGGTGGGGGCGCAGGGCTACACCTTC. Looking up the rest from reference TRBV5-6 and TRBJ1-2 gives the full variable domain: DAGVTQSPTHLIKTRGQQVTLRCSPKSGHDTVSWYQQALGQGPQFIFQYYEEEERQRGNFPDRFSGHQFPNYSSELNVNALLLGDSALYLCASSLVGAQGYTFGSGTRLTVV.

V and J are TRBV30 and TRBJ1-6; no clear D. Trimming took off 1 base at V and 10 bases at J, with 8 bases between the two ends. The V gene's germline CDR1 is GTSNPN and CDR2 SVGIG (reference sequence). The length of the CDR3 is 12 residues. The CDR3 DNA reads as TGTGCCTGGAGTGACGGAGGGTCACCCCTCCACTTT. As protein: CAWSDGGSPLHF. Complete variable domain (other parts from reference TRBV30 and TRBJ1-6): SQTIHQWPATLVQPVGSPLSLECTVEGTSNPNLYWYRQAAGRGLQLLFYSVGIGQISSEVPQNLSASRPQDRQFILSSKKLLLSDSGFYLCAWSDGGSPLHFGNGTRLTVT.

The chain has TRBV5-1 and TRBJ2-7, with D tentatively TRBD1 (6 bases). Germline V CDR1 and CDR2: SGHRS, YFSETQ. The CDR3 has 14 residues. Trimming removed 1 base from V and 5 bases from J, with 13 bases in between. CDR3 region: CASSLSTGPNEQYF. As DNA, the CDR3 is TGCGCCAGCAGCTTGAGTACAGGGCCCAACGAGCAGTACTTC.

The chain is built from TRBV18 and TRBJ2-7, with 8 bases lining up with TRBD1. V lost 6 bases, J lost 3 bases, and 10 bases stayed unmatched. Germline lookup yields CDR1 KGHSH and CDR2 LQKENI. This CDR3 spans 15 amino acids. The CDR3 DNA reads TGTGCCAGCTCCCCCACGGGACAGGAGGACTACGAGCAGTACTTC. It is translated as CASSPTGQEDYEQYF.

The chain recombines TRBV7-2 with TRBJ1-5; the D gene is possibly TRBD1 (5 bases). With 5 bases removed from V and 5 bases from J, the gap between germline ends came to 19 bases. The CDR3 is 16 amino acids. CDR1 is SGHTA and CDR2 is FQGNSA in the germline V gene. CDR3 loop: CASSDVKQADDQPQHF. The DNA for the CDR3 is TGTGCCAGCAGCGACGTAAAACAGGCGGACGATCAGCCCCAGCATTTT.

This chain uses TRBV2 with TRBJ2-7; TRBD2 aligns across 9 bases. Germline V gene data show CDR1 as SNHLY and CDR2 as FYNNEI. V was clipped by 4 bases and J by 4 bases; unmatched bases: 8. The CDR3 is 15 amino acids. CDR3 nucleotides: TGTGCCAGCAGTGCTTTGGCTAGCGGGATATACGAGCAGTACTTC. Protein sequence: CASSALASGIYEQYF.

This clone was seen only once. The chain has TRBV5-6 and TRBJ2-7; TRBD2 matches at 11 bases. The germline V gene has CDR1 SGHDT and CDR2 YYEEEE. The V gene end was trimmed by 4 bases and the J gene end by 4 bases; junction bases not matched to a gene: 7. This CDR3 has 15 residues. The DNA for the CDR3 is TGTGCCAGCAGCGGAACTAGCGGGAGTTGGTACGAGCAGTACTTC. It codes for CASSGTSGSWYEQYF.